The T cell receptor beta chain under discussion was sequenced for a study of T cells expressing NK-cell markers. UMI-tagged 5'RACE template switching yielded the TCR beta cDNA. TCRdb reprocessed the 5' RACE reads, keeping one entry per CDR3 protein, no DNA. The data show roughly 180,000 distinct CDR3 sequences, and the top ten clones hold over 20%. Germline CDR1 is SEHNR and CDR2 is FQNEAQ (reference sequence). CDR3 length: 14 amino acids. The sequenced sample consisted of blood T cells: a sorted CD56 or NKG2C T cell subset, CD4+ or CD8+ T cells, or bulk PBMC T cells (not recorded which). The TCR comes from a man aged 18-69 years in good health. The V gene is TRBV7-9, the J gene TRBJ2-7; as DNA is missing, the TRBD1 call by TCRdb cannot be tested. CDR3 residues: CATQGRDRGYEQYF.